This T cell receptor beta chain was recorded in a study of T cells in Graves' hyperthyroidism and ophthalmopathy. The wider study: It was at initial diagnosis, before any treatment, that peripheral blood was collected.

Diagnoses rested on clinical symptoms, serum thyroxine and TRAb, thyroid ultrasound and orbital computed tomography. This clonotype was seen only a few times. The CDR3 covers 14 residues. The germline V gene encodes CDR1 MGHRA and CDR2 YSYEKL. The V gene lost 0 bases and the J gene lost 6 bases, with 11 bases spanning the gap. The source material, RNA transcripts, was used to amplify TCR beta CDR3 regions. HTBI primers were employed in a first-round RT-PCR of the TCR CDR3. From the multiplex PCR reads, TCRdb called clonotypes with MiXCR, one entry per CDR3 protein. This sample has roughly 420,000 distinct CDR3 sequences, with about 15% found just once.

Sequencing input: blood. The TCR was taken from a woman between 18 and 29 years old with Graves' hyperthyroidism. The chain is built from TRBV4-1 and TRBJ1-2; no definite D call. CDR3 amino acids: CASSQDEGRNGYTF. The CDR3 DNA reads as TGCGCCAGCAGCCAAGATGAGGGTCGAAATGGCTACACCTTC.